The 25 T cell receptor beta chains reported below all come from one sample, sequenced in a study of shared T cell receptors in the human thymus. TCRdb's copy holds only in-frame clones and misses some; the assay was immunoSEQ multiplex PCR. The repertoire has about 380,000 clones, 95% of them found once; the top ten carry roughly 0.02%. The sample consisted of thymocytes. All receptors come from a human donor.

J is TRBJ1-2 and V is TRBV13; weak D call: TRBD1 (5 bases). This CDR3 is built from 16 residues. V lost 5 bases and J lost 2, with 18 bases in between. In germline, CDR1 is PRHDT, CDR2 FYEKMQ (reference sequence). The CDR3 spells CASSHIPGRTNYGYTF. DNA for the CDR3: TGTGCCAGCAGCCATATACCGGGACGTACAAACTATGGCTACACCTTC.

DNA of the CDR3: TGTGCCAGCAGTTTATACTTCCTAACGGAAATTAACACAGATACGCAGTATTTT. Encoded protein: CASSLYFLTEINTDTQYF. V gene TRBV28 combines with J gene TRBJ2-3; D gene unclear. This CDR3 has 18 amino acids. Germline V gives CDR1 MDHEN, CDR2 SYDVKM. The V gene lost 1 base and the J gene lost 2 bases, with 19 bases spanning the gap.

The chain joins TRBV14 to TRBJ2-3, with D hard to call. Trimming removed 4 bases from V and 0 bases from J, with 8 bases in between. The CDR3 totals 14 residues. Germline V gene data show CDR1 as SGHDN and CDR2 as FVKESK. CDR3 protein: CASSLLSSTDTQYF. The CDR3 bases are TGTGCCAGCAGCCTGCTATCTAGCACAGATACGCAGTATTTT.

This chain connects TRBV7-9 to TRBJ2-7, with TRBD1 as a possible D gene (5 bases). The CDR3 sequence is 15 residues long. V was shortened by 1 base and J by 2 bases, with 12 bases between the two germline ends. Germline V gives CDR1 SEHNR, CDR2 FQNEAQ (reference sequence). This chain's CDR3 is CASSLVGDDPYEQYF. Written as DNA, the CDR3 is TGTGCCAGCAGCTTAGTAGGGGATGACCCCTACGAGCAGTACTTC.

The V gene is TRBV5-4, the J gene TRBJ1-2, with D uncertain. The germline V and J ends were trimmed by 5 bases and 1 base, with 12 bases remaining between them. CDR1 is SGHNT, CDR2 YYREEE, per germline (reference sequence). This CDR3 has 14 amino acids. The CDR3 region has the DNA TGTGCCAGCAGAACACATAAAGATAACTATGGCTACACCTTC. Translated: CASRTHKDNYGYTF.

The chain recombines TRBV5-1 with TRBJ2-7; the D gene is possibly TRBD2 (6 bases). The length of the CDR3 is 13 residues. Germline-derived CDR1 and CDR2 are SGHRS and YFSETQ. V was shortened by 4 bases and J by 5 bases, with 13 bases between the two germline ends. In DNA, the CDR3 is TGCGCCAGCAGCCTGGGGCCGGGGGACGAGCAGTACTTC. As protein: CASSLGPGDEQYF.

V is TRBV6-6 and J is TRBJ2-7; TRBD2 agrees at 8 bases. The CDR3 has 14 amino acids. From germline, CDR1 is MNHNY and CDR2 SVGAGI (reference sequence). With V trimmed by 2 bases and J by 4 bases, 4 bases remained unmatched. The CDR3 spells CASSYGTRRYEQYF. The CDR3 nucleotides read TGTGCCAGCAGTTACGGGACTAGACGTTACGAGCAGTACTTC.

This chain connects TRBV10-3 to TRBJ2-1, with D perhaps assigned TRBD1 or TRBD2 (5 bases each). Per the germline V gene, CDR1 is ENHRY and CDR2 is SYGVKD. V was clipped by 6 bases and J by 3 bases, with 24 bases between them. The CDR3 length is 18 residues. CDR3 protein: CAISPGPKSPRGYNEQFF. The CDR3 region has the DNA TGTGCCATCAGCCCGGGACCAAAGTCCCCCCGCGGCTACAATGAGCAGTTCTTC.

This clone was seen just once. The chain recombines TRBV7-8 with TRBJ1-2, with 8 bases identical to TRBD1. Trimming at V came to 4 bases and at J to 6 bases, leaving 16 bases not matched to a gene. CDR3 size: 17 residues. Germline CDR1 SGHVS, CDR2 FQNEAQ. The CDR3: CASSSTDQGAGKHGYTF. CDR3 coding DNA: TGTGCCAGCAGCTCGACAGACCAGGGGGCAGGTAAACATGGCTACACCTTC.

The J gene is TRBJ2-2, the V gene TRBV6-6, with D unresolved. The CDR3 is 11 residues long. Deletions cut 5 bases from V and 6 bases from J, with 4 bases between. CDR1 MNHNY and CDR2 SVGAGI come from the germline V gene (reference sequence). The CDR3 is CASSVPGELFF. The CDR3, as DNA: TGTGCCAGCAGTGTCCCCGGGGAGCTGTTTTTT.

The chain recombines TRBV15 with TRBJ2-6, with D perhaps matching TRBD2 (7 bases). V lost 3 bases to trimming and J lost 0 bases, with 24 bases between them. Germline V CDR1 and CDR2: LNHNV, YYDKDF (reference sequence). CDR3 length: 21 residues. This CDR3 reads CATSSSAGDRFFHSGANVLTF. CDR3 bases: TGTGCCACCAGCAGCTCGGCGGGAGACAGGTTCTTCCACTCTGGGGCCAACGTCCTGACTTTC.

The rearrangement uses TRBV10-3 and TRBJ2-1; D possibly corresponds to TRBD2 (5 bases). Trimming removed 5 bases at V and 8 bases at J, with 16 bases between. Germline V CDR1 and CDR2: ENHRY, SYGVKD. The CDR3 runs 14 residues. For the CDR3, the DNA is TGTGCCATCAGTCCCCGGGAAGAGGGCGATGAGCAGTTCTTC. Its protein product is CAISPREEGDEQFF.

The chain uses TRBV4-1 and TRBJ2-4, with D possibly matching TRBD2 (5 bases). The CDR3 extends over 19 amino acids. V was pared by 3 bases and J by 3 bases, with 24 bases between. CDR1 and CDR2 (germline): MGHRA, YSYEKL. CDR3 sequence (DNA): TGCGCCAGCAGCCACCCTCAAGCGCGGGTTCCATCAAGCAAAAACATTCAGTACTTC. Translation gives CASSHPQARVPSSKNIQYF.

The chain combines TRBV6-1 with TRBJ1-5, with D perhaps TRBD1 (6 bases). V lost 2 bases and J lost 5, with 13 bases in between. The CDR3 spans 15 residues. Germline V gives CDR1 MNHNS, CDR2 SASEGT. CDR3 sequence: CASSEWGGHDQPQHF. CDR3 in DNA: TGTGCCAGCAGTGAATGGGGGGGGCACGATCAGCCCCAGCATTTT.

The rearrangement uses TRBV29-1 and TRBJ2-5; 7 nucleotides align to TRBD1. Germline loops: CDR1 SQVTM, CDR2 ANQGSEA. Trimming removed 6 bases from V and 4 bases from J; junction bases left unmatched: 5. This CDR3 has 12 amino acids. CDR3 residues: CSVPGQRETQYF. CDR3 DNA sequence: TGCAGCGTACCGGGACAGAGAGAGACCCAGTACTTC. Using reference TRBV29-1 and TRBJ2-5 for the parts outside the CDR3, the full variable domain is SAVISQKPSRDICQRGTSLTIQCQVDSQVTMMFWYRQQPGQSLTLIATANQGSEATYESGFVIDKFPISRPNLTFSTLTVSNMSPEDSSIYLCSVPGQRETQYFGPGTRLLVL.

The V and J genes are TRBV14 and TRBJ2-7, with 16 bases that match TRBD2. The CDR3 extends over 20 amino acids. Germline V CDR1 and CDR2: SGHDN, FVKESK. V dropped 4 bases and J dropped 4; count of bases not matched to a gene: 16. CDR3 DNA: TGTGCCAGCAGCCCCGGGTTGGGGACTAGCGGGAGGGCCCTCGGGTACGAGCAGTACTTC. It specifies CASSPGLGTSGRALGYEQYF.

The chain couples TRBV14 to TRBJ2-3; TRBD2 might be the D (6 bases). Germline-derived CDR1 and CDR2 are SGHDN and FVKESK. The CDR3 is made up of 14 amino acids. V lost 4 bases, J lost 2 bases, and 10 bases lay in between. CDR3 loop: CASSLGLTTDTQYF. The CDR3 DNA sequence: TGTGCCAGCAGCCTGGGACTTACCACAGATACGCAGTATTTT.

The CDR3 nucleotides read TGTGCCAGCTCACTGGACTCCCCCTCCGGCTACAATGAGCAGTTCTTC. Its translation: CASSLDSPSGYNEQFF. The genes are TRBV18 and TRBJ2-1; D is perhaps TRBD2 (5 bases). V lost 4 bases to trimming and J lost 3 bases, with 16 bases between them. The germline CDR1 and CDR2 sequences are KGHSH and LQKENI. The CDR3 extends over 16 amino acids.

V gene TRBV28 combines with J gene TRBJ2-3; 7 bases match TRBD1. Unmatched junction bases numbered 12, after V lost 6 bases and J lost 0 bases. This CDR3 contains 17 residues. Germline lookup yields CDR1 MDHEN and CDR2 SYDVKM. This CDR3 is CASSRAAEQGSTDTQYF. CDR3 coding DNA: TGTGCCAGCAGCCGAGCGGCGGAACAGGGGAGCACAGATACGCAGTATTTT. Full variable domain (remainder filled in from reference TRBV28 and TRBJ2-3): DVKVTQSSRYLVKRTGEKVFLECVQDMDHENMFWYRQDPGLGLRLIYFSYDVKMKEKGDIPEGYSVSREKKERFSLILESASTNQTSMYLCASSRAAEQGSTDTQYFGPGTRLTVL.

The V and J genes are TRBV27 and TRBJ2-4; 8 bases align to TRBD1. CDR1 MNHEY and CDR2 SMNVEV come from the germline V gene (reference sequence). Trimming removed 5 bases from V and 0 bases from J; junction bases left unmatched: 6. This CDR3 is built from 16 residues. The CDR3 DNA reads TGTGCCAGCAGTCCCCGACAGGGGCTAGCCAAAAACATTCAGTACTTC. This sequence encodes CASSPRQGLAKNIQYF.

The chain carries TRBV19 and TRBJ1-5; 7 nucleotides match TRBD1. CDR1 is LNHDA, CDR2 SQIVND, per germline (reference sequence). V trimming: 2 bases; J trimming: 1 base; junction bases outside the gene matches: 2. The CDR3 sequence is 15 residues long. As DNA, the CDR3 is TGTGCCAGTAGTATACAGGGGGAGAGCAATCAGCCCCAGCATTTT. Its translation: CASSIQGESNQPQHF.

V and J are TRBV18 and TRBJ1-3; D possibly corresponds to TRBD1 (6 bases). This CDR3 has 16 amino acids. With 5 bases removed from V and 2 bases from J, the gap between germline ends came to 16 bases. The germline gives CDR1 KGHSH, CDR2 LQKENI. CDR3: CASSAKITGPGNTIYF. CDR3 bases: TGTGCCAGCTCAGCCAAAATTACAGGGCCTGGAAACACCATATATTTT.

The chain joins TRBV19 to TRBJ2-3; D might be TRBD2 (5 bases). Germline V CDR1 and CDR2: LNHDA, SQIVND (reference sequence). CDR3 length: 17 amino acids. Deletions cut 6 bases from V and 2 bases from J, with 21 bases between. CDR3 region: CASSLQCAGPDTDTQYF. The CDR3 coding sequence is TGTGCCAGTAGCCTCCAGTGTGCGGGCCCAGACACAGATACGCAGTATTTT.

The gene calls are TRBV2 and TRBJ2-1, with D possibly being TRBD2 (5 bases). The CDR3 is 15 amino acids. The germline CDR1 and CDR2 sequences are SNHLY and FYNNEI. Trimming shortened V by 4 bases and J by 3 bases, and 13 bases separated the two germline ends. In nucleotides, the CDR3 is TGTGCCAGCAGTGTTAGAGGGAGCCTCTACAATGAGCAGTTCTTC. This translates into CASSVRGSLYNEQFF.

The rearrangement uses TRBV29-1 and TRBJ2-1, with 7 bases aligning to TRBD2. The CDR3 extends over 12 amino acids. Germline assignment: CDR1 SQVTM and CDR2 ANQGSEA. With 7 bases clipped from V and 10 bases from J, the junction kept 10 bases outside the gene matches. CDR3 DNA sequence: TGCAGCGGCCGAACTAGCGCTGGGGAGCAGTTCTTC. Amino acids: CSGRTSAGEQFF.